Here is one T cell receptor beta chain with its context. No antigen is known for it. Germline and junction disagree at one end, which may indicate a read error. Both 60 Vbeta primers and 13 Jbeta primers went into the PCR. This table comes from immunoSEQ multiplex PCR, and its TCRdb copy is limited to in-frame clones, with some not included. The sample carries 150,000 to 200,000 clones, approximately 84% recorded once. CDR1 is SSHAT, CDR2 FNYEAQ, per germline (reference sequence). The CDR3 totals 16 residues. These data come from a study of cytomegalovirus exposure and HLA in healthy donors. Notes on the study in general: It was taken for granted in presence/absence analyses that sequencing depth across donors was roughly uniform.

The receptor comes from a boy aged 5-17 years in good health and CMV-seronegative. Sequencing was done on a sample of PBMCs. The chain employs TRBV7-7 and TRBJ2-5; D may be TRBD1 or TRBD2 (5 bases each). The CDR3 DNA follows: TGTGCTAGCAGCTTAGCGCCTAGGGGAAGCCAAGAGACCCAGTACTTC. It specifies CASSLAPRGSQETQYF.